This TCR beta chain originates from a study of T cell responses to AZD1222 COVID-19 vaccine. Only in-frame clones appear in the TCRdb table, and some are missing; sequencing was by immunoSEQ multiplex PCR. This table has about 120,000 clones, around 90% appearing once. Notes on the study in general: The reported proportion of spike-specific TCRs targeting unmutated variant regions was nearly half. No day 14 peak samples; only post-peak repertoires were characterized. Only six individuals given AZD1222 were seropositive at baseline.

V lost 0 bases, J lost 6 bases, and 17 bases lay in between. The CDR3 extends over 16 amino acids. Germline V CDR1 and CDR2: SGHTA, FQGTGA. With respect to this clone: What it recognizes is unknown.

Sequenced material: peripheral blood, taken on day 0 of AZD1222 vaccination. The TCR sequence derives from an adult in good health. The V call is TRBV7-3, the J call TRBJ1-1; D ambiguous. The CDR3 nucleotides read TGTGCCAGCAGCTTAACGTATCGGGTTACGGATTCTGAAGCTTTCTTT. Translating gives CASSLTYRVTDSEAFF.